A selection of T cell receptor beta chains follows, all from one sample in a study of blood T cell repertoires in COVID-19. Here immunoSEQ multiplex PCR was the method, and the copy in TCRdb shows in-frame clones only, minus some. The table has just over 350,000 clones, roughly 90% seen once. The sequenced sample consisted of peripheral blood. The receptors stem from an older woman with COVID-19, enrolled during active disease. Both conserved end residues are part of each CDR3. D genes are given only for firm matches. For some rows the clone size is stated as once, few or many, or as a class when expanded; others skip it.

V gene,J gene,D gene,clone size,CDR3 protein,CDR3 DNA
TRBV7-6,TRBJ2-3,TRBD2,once,CASSRGTSGRIIADTQYF,TGTGCCAGCAGCCGAGGGACTAGCGGCCGTATAATCGCAGATACGCAGTATTTT
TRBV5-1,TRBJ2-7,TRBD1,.,CASSTDRDSREQYF,TGCGCCAGCAGCACCGACCGGGACAGTAGGGAGCAGTACTTC
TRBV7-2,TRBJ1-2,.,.,CASSLQTGLSGYTF,TGTGCCAGCAGCTTACAAACAGGGCTGAGTGGCTACACCTTC
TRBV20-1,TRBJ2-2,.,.,CSASKGGPTGELFF,TGCAGTGCTAGTAAGGGGGGGCCCACCGGGGAGCTGTTTTTT
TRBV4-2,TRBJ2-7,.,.,CASSQVWEVPSVHEQYF,TGTGCCAGCAGCCAAGTTTGGGAGGTCCCTTCGGTCCACGAGCAGTACTTC
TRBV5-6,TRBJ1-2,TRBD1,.,CASSTWTGGGYTF,TGTGCCAGCAGCACGTGGACAGGGGGAGGCTACACCTTC
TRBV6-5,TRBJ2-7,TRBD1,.,CASISQGEQYF,TGTGCCAGCATCTCACAGGGGGAGCAGTACTTC
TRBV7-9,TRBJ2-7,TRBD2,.,CASSLGSGTRAYEQYF,TGTGCCAGCAGCTTAGGCTCCGGGACTAGGGCCTACGAGCAGTACTTC
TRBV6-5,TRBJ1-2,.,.,CASTPRGGEYYGYTF,TGTGCCAGCACCCCCCGGGGGGGCGAATACTATGGCTACACCTTC
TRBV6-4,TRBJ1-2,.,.,CASSDSSRVHGYTF,TGTGCCAGCAGTGACTCCAGCAGGGTGCATGGCTACACCTTC
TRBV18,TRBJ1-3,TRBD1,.,CASSPLKTGGQDTIYF,TGTGCCAGCTCACCCCTAAAAACAGGGGGCCAAGACACCATATATTTT
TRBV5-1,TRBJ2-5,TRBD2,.,CASSLAGAQETQYF,TGCGCCAGCAGCTTAGCGGGGGCCCAAGAGACCCAGTACTTC
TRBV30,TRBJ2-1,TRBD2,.,CAWRGLAGGRNEQFF,TGTGCCTGGAGGGGACTAGCGGGGGGTCGCAATGAGCAGTTCTTC
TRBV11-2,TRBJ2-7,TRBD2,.,CASSPVRLAGFYYEQYF,TGTGCCAGCAGCCCAGTACGACTAGCGGGGTTTTACTACGAGCAGTACTTC
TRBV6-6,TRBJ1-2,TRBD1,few,CASSYDRVDYGYTF,TGTGCCAGCAGTTACGACAGGGTGGACTATGGCTACACCTTC
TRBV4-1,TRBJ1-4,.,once,CASSQGAVLTNEKLFF,TGCGCCAGCAGCCAAGGTGCAGTGTTAACTAATGAAAAACTGTTTTTT
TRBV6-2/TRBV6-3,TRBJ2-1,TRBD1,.,CASSIRQGSSYNEQFF,TGTGCCAGCAGCATCAGACAGGGGAGCTCCTACAATGAGCAGTTCTTC
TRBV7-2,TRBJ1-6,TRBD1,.,CASSPQGTGGSPLHF,TGTGCCAGCAGCCCGCAGGGGACAGGGGGCTCACCCCTCCACTTT
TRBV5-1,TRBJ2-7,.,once,CASSLARGDYEQYF,TGCGCCAGCAGCTTGGCCAGGGGGGACTACGAGCAGTACTTC
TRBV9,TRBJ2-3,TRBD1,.,CASSERDRRGTDTQYF,TGTGCCAGCAGCGAGAGGGACAGGAGGGGTACAGATACGCAGTATTTT
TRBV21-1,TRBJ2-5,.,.,CASSLGGSQETQYF,TGTGCCAGCAGCCTTGGGGGGAGTCAAGAGACCCAGTACTTC
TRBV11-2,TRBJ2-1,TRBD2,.,CASSLDGLAGVVEQFF,TGTGCCAGCAGCTTAGATGGGTTAGCGGGGGTCGTTGAGCAGTTCTTC
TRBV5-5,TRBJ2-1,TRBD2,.,CASSPAWGGYANEQFF,TGTGCCAGCAGCCCCGCTTGGGGGGGTTACGCCAATGAGCAGTTCTTC
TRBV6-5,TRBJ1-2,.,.,CASGRGDSGYTF,TGTGCCAGCGGTCGGGGGGATTCGGGCTACACCTTC
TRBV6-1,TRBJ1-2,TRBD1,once,CASSEPGQGARVYGYTF,TGTGCCAGCAGTGAACCAGGACAGGGGGCACGGGTCTATGGCTACACCTTC
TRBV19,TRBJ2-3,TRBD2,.,CASSPGTRGTDTQYF,TGTGCCAGTAGCCCGGGGACTAGAGGGACAGATACGCAGTATTTT
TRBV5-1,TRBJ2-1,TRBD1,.,CASSLAQGAYNEQFF,TGCGCCAGCAGCTTGGCACAGGGGGCCTACAATGAGCAGTTCTTC
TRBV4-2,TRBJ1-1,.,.,CASSQLIRGGGDTEAFF,TGTGCCAGCAGCCAATTAATCAGGGGTGGTGGGGACACTGAAGCTTTCTTT
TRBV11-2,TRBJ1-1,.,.,CASSPDRLGAFF,TGTGCCAGCAGCCCAGACAGGTTGGGAGCTTTCTTT
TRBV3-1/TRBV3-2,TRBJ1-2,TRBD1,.,CASSLLQGNYGYTF,TGTGCCAGCAGCCTTTTACAGGGGAACTATGGCTACACCTTC
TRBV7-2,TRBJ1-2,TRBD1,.,CASSLGTGSSYGYTF,TGTGCCAGCAGCTTGGGGACAGGTTCGAGCTATGGCTACACCTTC
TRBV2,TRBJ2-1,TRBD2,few,CASSATSYSYNEQFF,TGTGCCAGCAGTGCGACTAGCTACTCCTACAATGAGCAGTTCTTC
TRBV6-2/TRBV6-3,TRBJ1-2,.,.,CASSRGQGAANYGYTF,TGTGCCAGCAGTCGCGGTCAAGGCGCCGCTAACTATGGCTACACCTTC
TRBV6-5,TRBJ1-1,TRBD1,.,CATEQGGMNTEAFF,TGTGCCACCGAACAAGGGGGCATGAACACTGAAGCTTTCTTT
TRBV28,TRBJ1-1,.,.,CASSTVEAGAFF,TGTGCCAGCAGTACGGTGGAGGCCGGAGCTTTCTTT
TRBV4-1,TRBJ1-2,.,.,CASSQDERAGTYGYTF,TGCGCCAGCAGCCAAGACGAGCGGGCAGGCACCTATGGCTACACCTTC
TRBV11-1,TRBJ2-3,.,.,CASSLESLAKDTQYF,TGTGCCAGCAGCTTAGAGTCGCTAGCGAAAGATACGCAGTATTTT
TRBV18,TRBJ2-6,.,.,CASSPLAPGRYSGANVLTF,TGTGCCAGCTCACCACTGGCTCCAGGCAGATACTCTGGGGCCAACGTCCTGACTTTC
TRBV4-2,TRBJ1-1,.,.,CASSQGVGAITEAFF,TGTGCCAGCAGCCAAGGCGTAGGGGCAATTACTGAAGCTTTCTTT
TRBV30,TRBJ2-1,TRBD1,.,CARTGMTYNEQFF,TGTGCAAGGACAGGGATGACCTACAATGAGCAGTTCTTC
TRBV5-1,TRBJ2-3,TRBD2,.,CASSALLRGGTDTQYF,TGCGCCAGCAGCGCCCTCCTCCGGGGGGGCACAGATACGCAGTATTTT
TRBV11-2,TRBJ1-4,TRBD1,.,CASSLLDRGGEKLFF,TGTGCCAGCAGCCTATTAGACAGGGGAGGCGAAAAACTGTTTTTT